What follows are 21 T cell receptor beta chains derived from one specimen sequenced in a study of cytomegalovirus exposure and HLA in healthy donors. This PCR relied on a set of 60 Vbeta primers and 13 Jbeta primers. Data came from immunoSEQ multiplex PCR; TCRdb stores just in-frame clones and leaves some out. The sample contains 150,000 to 200,000 clones, around 78% of which appear only once. Sequencing input: PBMCs. The receptors originated from a woman aged 45-65 years in good health and CMV-seropositive.

This chain uses TRBV19 with TRBJ1-5; 7 positions agree with TRBD1. CDR1 is LNHDA and CDR2 is SQIVND in the germline V gene (reference sequence). After removal of 3 bases from V and 5 bases from J, the junction contained 1 base not matched to a gene. This CDR3 is built from 13 residues. The CDR3 DNA is TGTGCCAGTAGTATGGGACAGTATCAGCCCCAGCATTTT. Protein product: CASSMGQYQPQHF.

V and J are TRBV7-2 and TRBJ2-1, with 8 positions matching TRBD2. The germline V gene encodes CDR1 SGHTA and CDR2 FQGNSA. Losses at the gene ends were 4 bases for V and 2 bases for J; bases not matched to a gene: 10. The CDR3 is 17 residues long. The CDR3: CASSSRSGRGTYNEQFF. CDR3 coding DNA: TGTGCCAGCAGCTCCCGCAGCGGGAGAGGAACCTACAATGAGCAGTTCTTC.

The chain carries TRBV6-6 and TRBJ1-6; no clear D gene. Per germline, CDR1 MNHNY and CDR2 SVGAGI (reference sequence). Trimming took 8 bases from V and 9 from J, leaving 14 bases between them. There are 13 residues in the CDR3. DNA for the CDR3: TGTGCCAGCTCGTCGGTCGCGGGTTCACCCCTCCACTTT. Translation: CASSSVAGSPLHF.

V is TRBV5-6 and J is TRBJ2-1; 10 bases are a match to TRBD2. The CDR3 totals 14 residues. V trimming: 0 bases; J trimming: 8 bases; junction bases outside the gene matches: 2. Germline V gives CDR1 SGHDT, CDR2 YYEEEE. CDR3 in DNA: TGTGCCAGCAGCTTGGAGCTAGCGGGAGATGAGCAGTTCTTC. Protein: CASSLELAGDEQFF.

The gene calls are TRBV7-2 and TRBJ2-1, with 10 nucleotides matching TRBD2. The CDR3 is 15 amino acids. Trimming removed 3 bases from V and 6 bases from J; junction bases left unmatched: 5. Germline V lookup: CDR1 SGHTA, CDR2 FQGNSA. The CDR3 here is CASSLASGSFNEQFF. Written as DNA, the CDR3 is TGTGCCAGCAGCTTGGCTAGCGGGAGTTTCAATGAGCAGTTCTTC.

The chain is built from TRBV21-1 and TRBJ2-3; the table's TRBD2 call for D was not verified on the DNA. TRBV21-1 is designated a pseudogene. The CDR3 contains 20 residues. The CDR3 spells CASATSGVGTSGGHTDTQYF. CDR3 nucleotide sequence: TGTGCCAGCGCGACTAGCGGGGTGGGGACCTCGGGGGGCCACACAGATACGCAGTATTTT.

The chain couples TRBV2 to TRBJ2-3; 12 nucleotides agree with TRBD2. Germline CDR1 and CDR2: SNHLY and FYNNEI. The CDR3 totals 16 residues. After removal of 5 bases from V and 0 bases from J, the junction contained 3 bases not matched to a gene. CDR3 amino acids: CASSKGLAGSTDTQYF. The CDR3, as DNA: TGTGCCAGCAGTAAAGGACTAGCGGGGAGCACAGATACGCAGTATTTT. Based on the CDR3 plus reference TRBV2 and TRBJ2-3, the full variable domain is EPEVTQTPSHQVTQMGQEVILRCVPISNHLYFYWYRQILGQKVEFLVSFYNNEISEKSEIFDDQFSVERPDGSNFTLKIRSTKLEDSAMYFCASSKGLAGSTDTQYFGPGTRLTVL.

The chain joins TRBV4-1 to TRBJ1-2, with 7 positions matching TRBD1. The germline V gene has CDR1 MGHRA and CDR2 YSYEKL. This CDR3 has 15 residues. Trimming cost V 0 bases and J 6 bases; bases outside gene matches: 7. The CDR3 nucleotides are TGCGCCAGCAGCCAAGATGGGGGCAGGGGGGATGGCTACACCTTC. Protein: CASSQDGGRGDGYTF.

A few counts support this clone. The germline gene is not matched at one end of the junction; a read error may be the cause. The chain employs TRBV30 and TRBJ2-6; the match to TRBD1 covers 7 bases. Germline V gene data show CDR1 as GTSNPN and CDR2 as SVGIG (reference sequence). The CDR3 length is 17 residues. The CDR3 DNA reads as TGTGCCTGGGCTCAGGGACCCCAGGGGAAGGGGGCCAACGGCCTGACTTTC. It is translated as CAWAQGPQGKGANGLTF.

The chain uses TRBV4-3 and TRBJ1-3; unclear D gene. With 0 bases removed from V and 4 bases from J, the gap between germline ends came to 13 bases. The CDR3 has 16 amino acids. Germline CDR1 reads LGHNA; CDR2 reads YSLEER. The CDR3 sequence: CASSQDHSFAGNTIYF. For the CDR3, the DNA is TGCGCCAGCAGCCAAGACCACTCTTTCGCGGGAAACACCATATATTTT.

The table lists this clone with a few counts. V gene TRBV7-9 combines with J gene TRBJ2-7; tentative D call: TRBD1 (5 bases). CDR1 and CDR2 (germline): SEHNR, FQNEAQ (reference sequence). The CDR3 runs 14 residues. V lost 0 bases to trimming and J lost 6 bases, with 12 bases between them. The CDR3 region has the DNA TGTGCCAGCAGCTTAGCATCCCCTGGGGCCGAGCAGTACTTC. As protein: CASSLASPGAEQYF.

The chain carries TRBV4-1 and TRBJ2-3; TRBD2 matches at 8 bases. V lost 4 bases, J lost 0 bases, and 12 bases stayed unmatched. Germline V gives CDR1 MGHRA, CDR2 YSYEKL. The CDR3 runs to 18 residues. For the CDR3, the DNA is TGCGCCAGCAGCCCCCTAAAGAGGAGCGGGAGCAGCACAGATACGCAGTATTTT. This encodes CASSPLKRSGSSTDTQYF.

The rearrangement joins TRBV28 to TRBJ2-3, with 10 bases matching TRBD1. The CDR3 is 12 residues long. Germline V lookup: CDR1 MDHEN, CDR2 SYDVKM. Unmatched junction bases numbered 3, after V lost 10 bases and J lost 5 bases. CDR3 loop: CATGQGLDTQYF. Here the CDR3 DNA reads TGTGCCACGGGACAGGGGTTAGATACGCAGTATTTT.

This chain joins TRBV9 and TRBJ2-5; tentatively, D is TRBD2 (6 bases). This CDR3 is 15 amino acids long. V was clipped by 0 bases and J by 6 bases, with 15 bases between them. Germline values: CDR1 SGDLS, CDR2 YYNGEE. The CDR3, as DNA: TGTGCCAGCAGCGTAGGACTAGAGCTTTGGCAGACCCAGTACTTC. Its protein is CASSVGLELWQTQYF.

This clone showed up just a few times. V gene TRBV10-3 combines with J gene TRBJ2-3, with 11 bases matching TRBD2. The CDR3 sequence is 18 residues long. Germline V gives CDR1 ENHRY, CDR2 SYGVKD. V was pared by 0 bases and J by 0 bases, with 5 bases of the junction left unmatched. The DNA for the CDR3 is TGTGCCATCAGTGAGTCGACTAGCGGGGATGTTAGCACAGATACGCAGTATTTT. Its translation: CAISESTSGDVSTDTQYF.

The chain carries TRBV9 and TRBJ2-1; 8 positions match TRBD2. In germline, CDR1 is SGDLS, CDR2 YYNGEE. V was pared by 3 bases and J by 3 bases, with 8 bases of the junction left unmatched. The CDR3 has 16 amino acids. CDR3 loop: CASSASAGVHYNEQFF. The CDR3 DNA is TGTGCCAGCAGCGCTTCAGCGGGAGTACACTACAATGAGCAGTTCTTC.

V and J are TRBV27 and TRBJ2-3; TRBD1 matches at 7 bases. With V trimmed by 6 bases and J by 1 base, 7 bases remained unmatched. This CDR3 is built from 15 residues. CDR1 is MNHEY and CDR2 is SMNVEV in the germline V gene (reference sequence). In DNA form, the CDR3 reads TGTGCCAGCAGACCCTACAGGGGTGGCACAGATACGCAGTATTTT. Translation: CASRPYRGGTDTQYF.

The V gene is TRBV18, the J gene TRBJ1-5; unclear D gene. V was shortened by 4 bases and J by 7 bases, with 8 bases between the two germline ends. CDR1 KGHSH and CDR2 LQKENI come from the germline V gene. There are 12 residues in the CDR3. CDR3 protein: CASSREEQPQHF. In nucleotides, the CDR3 is TGTGCCAGCTCACGGGAGGAGCAGCCCCAGCATTTT.

The J gene is TRBJ2-7, the V gene TRBV6-1; a possible D gene is TRBD2 (6 bases). CDR1 and CDR2 from the germline V gene are MNHNS and SASEGT. The CDR3 is 15 residues long. V lost 6 bases, J lost 5 bases, and 20 bases lay in between. The CDR3 nucleotides read TGTGCCAGCAGGCTGACTAGTATGGTTCTCCACGAGCAGTACTTC. Amino acids: CASRLTSMVLHEQYF.

J is TRBJ1-2 and V is TRBV4-2; D ambiguous. The CDR3 is 13 amino acids. Germline CDR1 is LGHNA and CDR2 is YNFKEQ. V lost 4 bases, J lost 4 bases, and 10 bases lay in between. The CDR3 loop reads CASSLGTVYGYTF. CDR3 nucleotide sequence: TGTGCCAGCAGCCTAGGAACAGTCTATGGCTACACCTTC.

This clone is a singleton in its sample. The rearrangement uses TRBV7-3 and TRBJ2-1, with a tentative D call TRBD2 (6 bases). The CDR3 is 15 amino acids. Germline V gene data show CDR1 as SGHTA and CDR2 as FQGTGA. V was pared by 3 bases and J by 3 bases, with 12 bases between. The CDR3 region has the DNA TGTGCCAGCAGCTTGTCGAGGACTAACTACAATGAGCAGTTCTTC. It encodes CASSLSRTNYNEQFF.